This entry describes one TCR beta chain. The sample belongs to a study of T cell repertoires in ileal Crohn's disease. On the study more broadly: At surgery, 30% to 35% of patients smoked, with median disease duration 7.9 years.

TCRdb's copy holds only in-frame clones and misses some; the assay was immunoSEQ multiplex PCR. The data hold thousands of clones, with roughly 88% observed a single time. The CDR3 extends over 14 amino acids. J was trimmed by 5 bases and V by 6 bases; bases with no gene match: 8. Germline V gene data show CDR1 as MDHEN and CDR2 as SYDVKM. Sequenced: ileal tissue. This rearrangement joins TRBV28 to TRBJ1-2; the match to TRBD1 covers 8 bases. This receptor was obtained from an adult with Crohn's disease. This CDR3 reads CASSLPGQVYGYTF. CDR3 nucleotide sequence: TGTGCCAGCAGCCTACCGGGACAGGTGTATGGCTACACCTTC.